These 3 T cell receptor beta chains share one sample of origin, sequenced in a study of T cells in Graves' hyperthyroidism and ophthalmopathy. Using RNA transcripts as the source, TCR beta CDR3 regions were amplified. RT-PCR in the first round (using the HTBI primer set) targeted the TCR CDR3. One entry per CDR3 protein results from TCRdb running MiXCR on the multiplex PCR reads. The table shows about 740,000 distinct CDR3 sequences, with around 15% occurring only once. Sequencing was carried out using blood. The receptors originated from a woman between 18 and 30 years old with Graves' hyperthyroidism.

This clonotype was seen many times. The rearrangement joins TRBV2 to TRBJ2-4, with D perhaps matching TRBD2 (5 bases). The CDR3 is 16 residues long. Between the trimmed V and J ends, which lost 0 bases and 0 bases, there was a span of 9 bases. Germline loops: CDR1 SNHLY, CDR2 FYNNEI. The CDR3 coding sequence is TGTGCCAGCAGTGAAGCGCCGGGGTTAGCCAAAAACATTCAGTACTTC. It encodes CASSEAPGLAKNIQYF. Combining the CDR3 with reference TRBV2 and TRBJ2-4 gives the whole variable domain EPEVTQTPSHQVTQMGQEVILRCVPISNHLYFYWYRQILGQKVEFLVSFYNNEISEKSEIFDDQFSVERPDGSNFTLKIRSTKLEDSAMYFCASSEAPGLAKNIQYFGAGTRLSVL.

As concerns this clonotype: It is likely a read error, because the conserved phenylalanine at the end of the CDR3 is missing. This chain connects TRBV2 to TRBJ2-7; 7 positions agree with TRBD2. This CDR3 region has 15 residues. V shed 1 base, J shed 0 bases, and the junction held 3 bases outside the gene matches. The germline V gene has CDR1 SNHLY and CDR2 FYNNEI. CDR3 in DNA: TGTGCCAGCAGTGAAGTCGGGAGGAGCTCCTACGAGCAGTACCTC. It is translated as CASSEVGRSSYEQYL.

In its sample, this clonotype was seen many times. The rearrangement links TRBV7-9 to TRBJ2-3; TRBD2 might be the D (5 bases). Trimming left V 5 bases short and J 6 bases short, with 15 bases between. Germline CDR1 and CDR2: SEHNR and FQNEAQ (reference sequence). This CDR3 comprises 14 residues. The CDR3 sequence: CASSTAGSLDTQYF. CDR3 sequence (DNA): TGTGCCAGCAGCACCGCGGGCAGCCTGGATACGCAGTATTTT.